The 2 T cell receptor beta chains below come from one sample, sequenced in a study of cytomegalovirus exposure and HLA in healthy donors (dated by TCRdb to 2015 to 2018). Libraries were prepared through the immunoSEQ multiplex PCR assay. A mixture of 60 forward primers for TCR Vbeta segments and 13 reverse primers for TCR Jbeta segments was used in the multiplex PCR. The clones in this table, taken by TCRdb from immuneACCESS, are in-frame only. Not every clone is retained; where verified, under half of the shortfall comes from an unresolved V gene, and the cause of the rest is unknown. For this sample there are 130,000 to 150,000 clones; around 79% appear just once. Roughly 3.1% of the sample is taken by the ten largest. The sequenced sample consisted of PBMCs. All receptors come from a man between 35 and 55 years old in good health and CMV-seropositive.

This rearrangement joins TRBV7-8 to TRBJ1-4; a weak D match, TRBD1 (5 bases). The CDR3 has 17 residues. Germline V gives CDR1 SGHVS, CDR2 FQNEAQ. The V and J ends lost 5 bases and 2 bases respectively, with 18 bases between them. The CDR3 DNA reads as TGTGCCAGCAGCCCCCGGAGGGGAGGTCTCACTAATGAAAAACTGTTTTTT. This codes for CASSPRRGGLTNEKLFF.

CDR3 amino acids: CASTLKSFTEAFF. The CDR3 nucleotides are TGTGCCAGCACCCTGAAAAGCTTCACTGAAGCTTTCTTT. The gene calls are TRBV7-9 and TRBJ1-1; no firm D call. The CDR3 is made up of 13 amino acids. Germline V gene data show CDR1 as SEHNR and CDR2 as FQNEAQ (reference sequence). V lost 7 bases to trimming and J lost 4 bases, with 13 bases between them.